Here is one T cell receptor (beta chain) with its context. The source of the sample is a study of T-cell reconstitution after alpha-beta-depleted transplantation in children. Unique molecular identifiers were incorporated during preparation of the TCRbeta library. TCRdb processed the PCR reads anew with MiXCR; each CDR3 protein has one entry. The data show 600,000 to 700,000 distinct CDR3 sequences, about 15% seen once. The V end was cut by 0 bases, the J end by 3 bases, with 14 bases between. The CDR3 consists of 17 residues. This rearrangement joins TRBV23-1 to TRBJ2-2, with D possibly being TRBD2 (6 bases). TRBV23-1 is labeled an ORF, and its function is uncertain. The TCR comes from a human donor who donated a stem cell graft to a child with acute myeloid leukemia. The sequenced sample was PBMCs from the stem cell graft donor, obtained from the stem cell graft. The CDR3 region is CASSQSLGREDTGELFF. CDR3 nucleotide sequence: TGCGCCAGCAGTCAATCTCTAGGCAGGGAGGACACCGGGGAGCTGTTTTTT.